This T cell receptor beta chain comes out of a study of shared clonotypes between healthy human individuals. Assay: immunoSEQ multiplex PCR; the TCRdb copy retains only in-frame clones and omits some. The table includes roughly 410,000 clones, about 96% detected once. V dropped 5 bases and J dropped 2; count of bases not matched to a gene: 16. This CDR3 contains 18 residues. Germline V CDR1 and CDR2: LNHDA, SQIVND (reference sequence). Nashville, Tennessee was home to all donors, who were Caucasian adults. This clonotype was sampled from a man aged 30 to 45 in good health. The sample consisted of memory CD8+ T cells sorted from blood. Subset of the sample: CD45RO+ cells pooled with CCR7-negative TemRA cells. J is TRBJ2-7 and V is TRBV19, with TRBD1 matching 9 bases. The CDR3 DNA follows: TGTGCCAGTAGTCCGACGGACAGGGGAGAGGTAGAAGCCTACGAGCAGTACTTC. Its protein is CASSPTDRGEVEAYEQYF.